Shown below are 14 T cell receptor beta chains from a single sample sequenced in a study of blood T cell repertoires in COVID-19. TCRdb's copy holds only in-frame clones and misses some; the assay was immunoSEQ multiplex PCR. The table shows about 400,000 clones, with over 75% occurring only once. Material for sequencing was PBMCs or T cells enriched from blood (not recorded which). The source is a woman in her thirties or forties with acute COVID-19.

The chain joins TRBV25-1 to TRBJ1-2; 9 positions match TRBD1. CDR3 length: 13 residues. Germline trimming cut 2 bases from V and 5 bases from J; bases unmatched to any gene: 0. CDR1 MGHDK and CDR2 SYGVNS come from the germline V gene. The CDR3 loop is CASSEGQGYGYTF. Here the CDR3 DNA reads TGTGCCAGCAGTGAAGGACAGGGGTATGGCTACACCTTC.

The rearrangement links TRBV12-3 or TRBV12-4 to TRBJ1-6; D is unclear. The V gene lost 2 bases and the J gene lost 9 bases, with 5 bases spanning the gap. The CDR3 length is 12 residues. The chain's CDR3 is CASSLPLSPLHF. In nucleotides, the CDR3 is TGTGCCAGCAGTTTACCCCTTTCACCCCTCCACTTT.

The sample holds one count of this clone. CDR3 loop: CASSITVSGNTIYF. CDR3 coding DNA: TGTGCCAGCAGCATTACAGTCTCTGGAAACACCATATATTTT. V is TRBV7-2 and J is TRBJ1-3; D ambiguous. Trimming took off 5 bases at V and 0 bases at J, with 8 bases between the two ends. The CDR3 length is 14 residues. Looked up from germline, CDR1 is SGHTA and CDR2 is FQGNSA. Based on the CDR3 plus reference TRBV7-2 and TRBJ1-3, the full variable domain is GAGVSQSPSNKVTEKGKDVELRCDPISGHTALYWYRQSLGQGLEFLIYFQGNSAPDKSGLPSDRFSAERTGGSVSTLTIQRTQQEDSAVYLCASSITVSGNTIYFGEGSWLTVV.

V usage is TRBV29-1 and J usage is TRBJ1-1; 8 nucleotides line up with TRBD1. Per germline, CDR1 SQVTM and CDR2 ANQGSEA. V shed 0 bases and J 0 bases; nucleotides not matched to a gene: 6. The CDR3 is made up of 16 amino acids. The CDR3 here is CSVEDWAGGLNTEAFF. CDR3 DNA sequence: TGCAGCGTTGAAGATTGGGCAGGGGGCCTGAACACTGAAGCTTTCTTT.

V usage is TRBV18 and J usage is TRBJ1-6, with a tentative D call TRBD1 (5 bases). The CDR3 has 15 amino acids. The germline V gene has CDR1 KGHSH and CDR2 LQKENI. Trimming removed 6 bases from V and 8 bases from J, with 17 bases in between. The CDR3 sequence: CASSRYGQGDSPLHF. The CDR3 DNA follows: TGTGCCAGCTCCCGGTATGGGCAGGGTGATTCACCCCTCCACTTT. The full variable domain, with the rest looked up from reference TRBV18 and TRBJ1-6, is NAGVMQNPRHLVRRRGQEARLRCSPMKGHSHVYWYRQLPEEGLKFMVYLQKENIIDESGMPKERFSAEFPKEGPSILRIQQVVRGDSAAYFCASSRYGQGDSPLHFGNGTRLTVT.

V usage is TRBV6-5 and J usage is TRBJ1-2; maybe TRBD1 (5 bases). Trimming removed 6 bases from V and 4 bases from J, with 15 bases in between. Looked up from germline, CDR1 is MNHEY and CDR2 is SVGAGI. This CDR3 spans 14 amino acids. The CDR3 spells CASRRTRDPYGYTF. The CDR3 DNA follows: TGTGCCAGCAGGAGGACACGCGACCCCTATGGCTACACCTTC.

The chain has TRBV19 and TRBJ2-1, with D possibly TRBD2 on 6 matching bases. The germline V gene has CDR1 LNHDA and CDR2 SQIVND (reference sequence). The CDR3 spans 17 residues. V was cut by 7 bases and J by 1 base, with 20 bases left in between. CDR3 sequence (DNA): TGTGCCAGTACCAAGGGAGGAGGTTTGAGTTCCTACAATGAGCAGTTCTTC. Residues: CASTKGGGLSSYNEQFF.

The V call is TRBV30, the J call TRBJ2-2, with a weak D call TRBD1 (6 bases). This CDR3 contains 15 residues. The germline V gene has CDR1 GTSNPN and CDR2 SVGIG (reference sequence). The germline V and J ends were trimmed by 0 bases and 5 bases, with 13 bases remaining between them. CDR3 DNA sequence: TGTGCCTGGAGTGTAGGACAGCTGGGAACCGGGGAGCTGTTTTTT. This sequence encodes CAWSVGQLGTGELFF.

This chain joins TRBV23-1 and TRBJ2-7, with D maybe TRBD2 (6 bases). TRBV23-1 is an ORF, with its function uncertain. V shed 5 bases and J shed 7 bases, with 18 bases lying between them. The CDR3 sequence is 14 residues long. The CDR3 is CASSCSGGVLEQYF. The CDR3 DNA is TGCGCCAGCAGTTGCTCGGGCGGGGTTCTGGAGCAGTACTTC.

Details on this clone: Within the sample, other DNA sequences also encode this same CDR3. The chain has TRBV6-5 and TRBJ1-2; D gene unclear. There are 12 residues in the CDR3. CDR1 and CDR2 from the germline V gene are MNHEY and SVGAGI. Trimming pared 6 bases from V and 4 bases from J, leaving 9 bases between. CDR3 sequence reads: CASSGGGYGYTF. In DNA, the CDR3 is TGTGCCAGCAGCGGAGGTGGCTATGGCTACACCTTC.

This chain joins TRBV19 and TRBJ2-3, with 10 bases fitting TRBD2. The CDR3 covers 14 residues. The V and J ends lost 7 bases and 4 bases, in that order; junction bases with no gene match: 5. In germline, CDR1 is LNHDA, CDR2 SQIVND (reference sequence). The CDR3 loop reads CASKVAGGADTQYF. CDR3 in DNA: TGTGCCAGTAAGGTAGCGGGGGGAGCAGATACGCAGTATTTT.

The chain couples TRBV5-1 to TRBJ1-2; no definite D call. This CDR3 region has 13 residues. Per the germline V gene, CDR1 is SGHRS and CDR2 is YFSETQ. The germline V and J ends were trimmed by 2 bases and 11 bases, with 16 bases remaining between them. CDR3 sequence: CASSLKKAFGYTF. In DNA form, the CDR3 reads TGCGCCAGCAGCTTAAAGAAGGCTTTCGGGTACACCTTC.

The chain uses TRBV9 and TRBJ2-2, with D maybe TRBD2 (6 bases). From germline, CDR1 is SGDLS and CDR2 YYNGEE. The CDR3 is made up of 18 amino acids. V was clipped by 3 bases and J by 0 bases, with 18 bases between them. CDR3 DNA: TGTGCCAGCAGCGGGGATAGGGTAGCGGTGGCGAACACCGGGGAGCTGTTTTTT. Residues: CASSGDRVAVANTGELFF.

V usage is TRBV6-5 and J usage is TRBJ2-5, with TRBD1 matching over 8 bases. CDR1 is MNHEY and CDR2 is SVGAGI in the germline V gene. V lost 11 bases, J lost 3 bases, and 14 bases stayed unmatched. This CDR3 is built from 15 residues. This CDR3 is CAAGTGRNKEETQYF. CDR3 sequence (DNA): TGTGCCGCGGGGACAGGACGCAACAAAGAAGAGACCCAGTACTTC.